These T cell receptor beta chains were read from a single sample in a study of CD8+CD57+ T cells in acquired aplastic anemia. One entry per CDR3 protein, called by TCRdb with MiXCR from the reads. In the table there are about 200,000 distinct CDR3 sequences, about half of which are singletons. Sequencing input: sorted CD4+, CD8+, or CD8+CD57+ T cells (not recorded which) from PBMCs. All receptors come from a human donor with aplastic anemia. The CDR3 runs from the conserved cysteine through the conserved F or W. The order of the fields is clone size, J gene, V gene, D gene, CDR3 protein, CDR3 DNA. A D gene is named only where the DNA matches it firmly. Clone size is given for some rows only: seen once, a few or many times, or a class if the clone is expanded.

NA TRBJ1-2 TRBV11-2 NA CASGPGTNYGYTF TGTGCCAGCGGCCCGGGGACCAACTATGGCTACACCTTC
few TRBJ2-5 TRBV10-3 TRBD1 CAISGTGGGETQYF TGTGCCATCAGCGGGACAGGGGGTGGGGAGACCCAGTACTTC
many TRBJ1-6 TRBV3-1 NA CASSHGGNNSPLHF TGTGCCAGCAGCCATGGGGGGAATAATTCACCCCTCCACTTT
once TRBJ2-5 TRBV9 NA CASSLRGGQPQYF TGTGCCAGCAGCCTAAGGGGAGGTCAGCCCCAGTACTTC
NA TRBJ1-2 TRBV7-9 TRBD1 CASSSLGQGNTEANYGYTF TGTGCCAGCAGCTCCTTGGGACAGGGGAACACTGAAGCTAACTATGGCTACACCTTC
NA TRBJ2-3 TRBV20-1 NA CSASAPTGPTTDALYF TGCAGTGCTAGCGCCCCGACGGGACCCACCACAGATGCGCTGTATTTT
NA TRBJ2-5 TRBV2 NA CASRGGLREETQYF TGTGCCAGCAGGGGGGGGCTAAGGGAGGAGACCCAGTACTTC
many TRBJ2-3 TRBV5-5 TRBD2 CASSLGTSGGDTQYF TGTGCCAGCAGCTTGGGGACTAGCGGGGGAGATACGCAGTATTTT
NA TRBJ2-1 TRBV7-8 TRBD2 CASSHGGAGGINEQFF TGTGCCAGCAGCCATGGGGGGGCGGGGGGGATCAATGAGCAGTTCTTC
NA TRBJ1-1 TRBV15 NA CATSVRGVPEAFF TGTGCCACCAGCGTCCGGGGGGTGCCTGAAGCTTTCTTT
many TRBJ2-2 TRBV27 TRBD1 CASSWAGTGSTGELFF TGTGCCAGCAGTTGGGCCGGGACAGGTAGCACCGGGGAGCTGTTTTTT
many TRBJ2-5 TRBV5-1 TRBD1 CASSWTGQGKETQYF TGCGCCAGCAGCTGGACTGGACAGGGCAAGGAGACCCAGTACTTC
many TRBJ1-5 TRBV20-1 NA CSARPRGVGRSQPQHF TGCAGTGCTAGACCCCGAGGAGTGGGTCGGAGTCAGCCCCAGCATTTT
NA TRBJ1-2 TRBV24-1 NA CATSAFGGDGYTF TGTGCCACCAGTGCCTTCGGGGGGGATGGCTACACCTTC
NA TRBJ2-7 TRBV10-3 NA CAISYIGAKSYEQYF TGTGCCATCAGTTATATCGGGGCAAAGTCCTACGAGCAGTACTTC
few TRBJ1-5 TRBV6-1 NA CASSERGGGTDNQPQHF TGTGCCAGCAGTGAGAGGGGGGGCGGAACGGACAATCAGCCCCAGCATTTT
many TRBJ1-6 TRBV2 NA CASSELPQGRSPLHF TGTGCCAGCAGTGAACTTCCCCAGGGGAGATCACCCCTCCACTTT
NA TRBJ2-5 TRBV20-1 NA CSARTGSGETQYF TGCAGTGCTAGAACAGGGTCTGGGGAGACCCAGTACTTC
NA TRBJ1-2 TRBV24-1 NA CATSDGTVLGGYTF TGTGCCACCAGTGATGGGACGGTCCTTGGAGGCTACACCTTC
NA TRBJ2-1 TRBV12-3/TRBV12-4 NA CASPQSSYNEQFF TGTGCCAGCCCCCAGAGCTCCTACAATGAGCAGTTCTTC
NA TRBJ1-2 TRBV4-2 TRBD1 CASSQEGDRTYGYTF TGTGCCAGCAGCCAAGAAGGGGACAGGACCTATGGCTACACCTTC
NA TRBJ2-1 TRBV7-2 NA CASSFLQGDSYNEQFF TGTGCCAGCAGCTTCCTACAGGGAGATTCCTACAATGAGCAGTTCTTC
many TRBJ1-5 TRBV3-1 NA CASSARGRGNQPQHF TGTGCCAGCAGCGCGAGGGGACGCGGCAATCAGCCCCAGCATTTT
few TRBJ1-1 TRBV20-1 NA CSARDAGDTEAFF TGCAGTGCTAGAGACGCGGGAGACACTGAAGCTTTCTTT
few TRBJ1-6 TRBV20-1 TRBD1 CSATDRLINSPLHF TGCAGTGCTACGGACAGGCTAATTAATTCACCCCTCCACTTT
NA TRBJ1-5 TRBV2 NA CASALKTGSNQPQHF TGTGCCAGCGCGCTAAAGACAGGTAGCAATCAGCCCCAGCATTTT
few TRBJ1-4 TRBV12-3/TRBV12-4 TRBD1 CASSLWGQGRGEKLFF TGTGCCAGCAGTTTATGGGGACAGGGCAGGGGTGAAAAACTGTTTTTT
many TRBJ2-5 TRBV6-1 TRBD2 CASTLTSGGEYF TGTGCCAGCACCCTGACTAGCGGGGGGGAGTACTTC
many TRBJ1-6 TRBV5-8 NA CASRERQGSNSPLHF TGTGCCAGCAGGGAGAGGCAGGGGTCCAATTCACCCCTCCACTTT
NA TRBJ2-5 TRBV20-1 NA CSARDLRDSQETQYF TGCAGTGCTAGAGATCTCAGGGACTCACAAGAGACCCAGTACTTC
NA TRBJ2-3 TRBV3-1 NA CASSQGVRTSTDTQYF TGTGCCAGCAGCCAAGGCGTCAGGACTAGCACAGATACGCAGTATTTT
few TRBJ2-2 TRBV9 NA CASSEWWTDNTGELFF TGTGCCAGCAGCGAGTGGTGGACAGATAACACCGGGGAGCTGTTTTTT
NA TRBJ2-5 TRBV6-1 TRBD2 CASSQVLLAGGLETQYF TGTGCCAGCAGTCAGGTTCTACTAGCGGGGGGGCTGGAGACCCAGTACTTC
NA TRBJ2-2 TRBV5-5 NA CASSLTAGDTGELFF TGCGCCAGCAGCTTGACAGCCGGGGACACCGGGGAGCTGTTTTTT
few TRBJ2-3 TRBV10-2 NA CASSESWRTSTDTQYF TGCGCCAGCAGTGAGTCGTGGCGGACCAGCACAGATACGCAGTATTTT
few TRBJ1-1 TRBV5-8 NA CASSLSPRAEAFF TGTGCCAGCAGCCTTTCCCCCCGGGCTGAAGCTTTCTTT
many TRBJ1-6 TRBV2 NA CASSERGSNSPLHF TGTGCCAGCAGTGAACGGGGATCGAATTCACCCCTCCACTTT
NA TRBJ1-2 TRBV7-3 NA CASSLIYGAVYGYTF TGTGCCAGCAGCCTTATCTACGGGGCAGTCTATGGCTACACCTTC
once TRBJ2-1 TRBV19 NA CASSMEWAGGNEQFF TGTGCCAGTAGTATGGAGTGGGCAGGGGGGAATGAGCAGTTCTTC
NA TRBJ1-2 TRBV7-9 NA CASSTGRYGYTF TGTGCCAGCAGTACGGGGCGCTATGGCTACACCTTC
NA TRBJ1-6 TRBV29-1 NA CSVAQGRDSPLHF TGCAGCGTAGCACAGGGAAGGGATTCACCCCTCCACTTT
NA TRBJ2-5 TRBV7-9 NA CASSDPRGGEETQYF TGTGCCAGCAGCGACCCACGGGGAGGCGAGGAGACCCAGTACTTC
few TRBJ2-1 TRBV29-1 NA CSVGSGHYDSEQFF TGCAGCGTTGGGTCGGGACACTATGATAGTGAGCAGTTCTTC
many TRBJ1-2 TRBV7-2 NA CASSLKGSGGYTF TGTGCCAGCAGCTTAAAAGGGTCGGGCGGCTACACCTTC
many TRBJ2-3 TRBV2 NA CASRAATTSTDTQYF TGTGCCAGCAGGGCCGCGACGACTAGCACAGATACGCAGTATTTT
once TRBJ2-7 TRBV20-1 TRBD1 CSAREPGQGGVEQYF TGCAGTGCTAGGGAGCCGGGACAGGGGGGCGTCGAGCAGTACTTC
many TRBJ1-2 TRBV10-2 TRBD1 CASSESGGRGGYTF TGCGCCAGCAGTGAGTCAGGGGGCAGAGGTGGCTACACCTTC